Listed below are T cell receptor beta chains from one sample, sequenced in a study of control samples from healthy donors and cancer patients. Generated by immunoSEQ multiplex PCR, the TCRdb table keeps only in-frame clones and is missing some. The sample has some 170,000 clones, under 96% seen once. The sequencing input was blood. The receptors were sampled from a woman aged 25 to 45 in good health. Both conserved end residues are part of each CDR3. A D gene is named only where the DNA matches it firmly. Where a row states a size, it is once, few, many or the class of an expanded clone; other rows omit it.

J gene | D gene | CDR3 length | clone size | V gene | CDR3 protein | CDR3 DNA
TRBJ2-1 | - | 17 | - | TRBV4-1 | CASSPRGEGSIHNEQFF | TGCGCCAGCAGCCCCCGAGGAGAGGGCAGCATACACAATGAGCAGTTCTTC
TRBJ1-6 | - | 17 | - | TRBV28 | CASSSLGFGRSNSPLHF | TGTGCCAGCAGTTCACTAGGCTTCGGCAGGAGCAATTCACCCCTCCACTTT
TRBJ2-1 | TRBD1 | 15 | - | TRBV28 | CASSMGGQGFNEQFF | TGTGCCAGCAGTATGGGGGGACAGGGGTTCAATGAGCAGTTCTTC
TRBJ1-5 | - | 16 | - | TRBV18 | CASSPSGGAGNQPQHF | TGTGCCAGCTCACCATCGGGGGGGGCGGGCAATCAGCCCCAGCATTTT
TRBJ2-1 | TRBD1 | 13 | - | TRBV24-1 | CATRQGAGNEQFF | TGTGCCACCAGACAGGGGGCGGGGAATGAGCAGTTCTTC
TRBJ2-5 | TRBD1 | 15 | - | TRBV6-4 | CASSEGTASVETQYF | TGTGCCAGCAGTGAAGGGACAGCGTCGGTTGAGACCCAGTACTTC
TRBJ2-5 | TRBD2 | 14 | once | TRBV13 | CASSPRGGPPTQYF | TGTGCCAGCAGCCCTCGGGGGGGACCGCCGACCCAGTACTTC
TRBJ1-2 | - | 13 | - | TRBV6-5 | CASSREGGRGYTF | TGTGCCAGCAGTCGCGAGGGGGGTCGGGGCTACACCTTC
TRBJ1-5 | - | 16 | once | TRBV15 | CATSRDKPESNQPQHF | TGTGCCACCAGCAGAGATAAGCCGGAGAGCAATCAGCCCCAGCATTTT
TRBJ1-2 | - | 14 | - | TRBV7-8 | CASSLAETDYGYTF | TGTGCCAGCAGCTTAGCGGAAACAGACTATGGCTACACCTTC
TRBJ2-3 | - | 11 | - | TRBV2 | CASSPRSTQYF | TGTGCCAGCAGCCCTAGGTCCACGCAGTATTTT
TRBJ2-5 | TRBD1 | 15 | - | TRBV5-4 | CASSLVGQGAETQYF | TGTGCCAGCAGCTTGGTGGGACAGGGGGCAGAGACCCAGTACTTC
TRBJ2-7 | TRBD1 | 14 | - | TRBV9 | CASSGEGQGNEQYF | TGTGCCAGCAGCGGAGAGGGACAGGGGAACGAGCAGTACTTC
TRBJ2-3 | TRBD2 | 15 | - | TRBV5-1 | CASSRTSGSTDTQYF | TGCGCCAGCAGCCGAACTAGCGGGAGCACAGATACGCAGTATTTT
TRBJ1-1 | - | 11 | - | TRBV30 | CAWRLNTEAFF | TGTGCCTGGAGGTTAAACACTGAAGCTTTCTTT
TRBJ2-3 | - | 17 | - | TRBV3-1/TRBV3-2 | CASSQRELAGPTDTQYF | TGTGCCAGCAGCCAGAGGGAGCTAGCAGGACCCACAGATACGCAGTATTTT
TRBJ1-5 | - | 13 | - | TRBV3-1/TRBV3-2 | CASSRGEGQPQHF | TGTGCCAGCAGCCGGGGGGAAGGACAGCCCCAGCATTTT
TRBJ2-2 | TRBD2 | 15 | - | TRBV10-3 | CAIRDLAGNTGELFF | TGTGCCATCAGGGACCTAGCGGGGAACACCGGGGAGCTGTTTTTT
TRBJ1-1 | TRBD1 | 15 | once | TRBV5-4 | CASSLLQGARTEAFF | TGTGCCAGCAGCCTGCTTCAGGGGGCGCGGACTGAAGCTTTCTTT
TRBJ1-5 | - | 12 | - | TRBV18 | CASSLSNQPQHF | TGTGCCAGCTCACTTAGCAATCAGCCCCAGCATTTT
TRBJ2-2 | TRBD2 | 16 | - | TRBV3-1/TRBV3-2 | CASSPGTSKNTGELFF | TGTGCCAGCAGCCCGGGGACTAGTAAGAACACCGGGGAGCTGTTTTTT
TRBJ2-3 | TRBD2 | 16 | - | TRBV11-3 | CASSPGIAGGLDTQYF | TGTGCCAGCAGCCCCGGGATTGCGGGAGGTTTAGATACGCAGTATTTT
TRBJ1-1 | - | 13 | once | TRBV29-1 | CSLTRGLGTEAFF | TGCAGCTTGACCCGAGGGCTGGGCACTGAAGCTTTCTTT
TRBJ1-5 | TRBD1 | 14 | - | TRBV2 | CATSGTGGTQPQHF | TGTGCCACCTCCGGGACAGGGGGCACTCAGCCCCAGCATTTT
TRBJ1-1 | TRBD1 | 12 | - | TRBV30 | CAWNWDRGRAFF | TGTGCCTGGAATTGGGACAGGGGCCGAGCTTTCTTT
TRBJ1-6 | - | 15 | - | TRBV5-6 | CASSLHGYLDSPLHF | TGTGCCAGCAGCTTGCACGGGTACTTGGACTCACCCCTCCACTTT
TRBJ1-1 | TRBD1 | 16 | - | TRBV2 | CASSGQDRGLNTEAFF | TGTGCCAGCAGTGGGCAGGACAGGGGGTTGAACACTGAAGCTTTCTTT
TRBJ1-1 | - | 13 | - | TRBV6-6 | CASSATWGSEAFF | TGTGCCAGCAGTGCGACTTGGGGTAGTGAAGCTTTCTTT
TRBJ1-6 | - | 15 | - | TRBV6-5 | CASSYSQTEVYTLHF | TGTGCCAGCAGTTACTCCCAGACAGAGGTCTATACCCTCCACTTT
TRBJ1-2 | - | 18 | - | TRBV28 | CASRIPEGGPSTGYGYTF | TGTGCCAGCAGGATTCCCGAAGGGGGACCATCCACGGGCTATGGCTACACCTTC
TRBJ2-5 | - | 11 | - | TRBV5-6 | CASSAGETQYF | TGTGCCAGCAGCGCTGGGGAGACCCAGTACTTC
TRBJ2-6 | TRBD1 | 16 | - | TRBV24-1 | CATSDTGGTGANVLTF | TGTGCCACCAGTGATACAGGGGGCACTGGGGCCAACGTCCTGACTTTC
TRBJ2-7 | - | 15 | - | TRBV5-4 | CASSSPGLAVHEQYF | TGTGCCAGCAGCTCACCGGGACTGGCTGTCCACGAGCAGTACTTC
TRBJ1-1 | TRBD1 | 14 | - | TRBV6-5 | CASSTGQGGTEAFF | TGTGCCAGCAGTACCGGACAGGGAGGGACTGAAGCTTTCTTT
TRBJ2-5 | - | 13 | - | TRBV19 | CASSISPGETQYF | TGTGCCAGTAGTATATCTCCGGGAGAGACCCAGTACTTC
TRBJ2-1 | TRBD1 | 14 | - | TRBV19 | CASSNRDSNNEQFF | TGTGCCAGTAGTAACCGGGACAGCAACAATGAGCAGTTCTTC
TRBJ2-3 | - | 17 | - | TRBV4-1 | CASSQVKGPGSTDTQYF | TGCGCCAGCAGCCAAGTTAAGGGACCCGGTAGCACAGATACGCAGTATTTT
TRBJ2-1 | - | 14 | - | TRBV7-9 | CASSLAAENNEQFF | TGTGCCAGCAGCTTAGCAGCAGAGAACAATGAGCAGTTCTTC
TRBJ2-3 | - | 16 | - | TRBV19 | CASSSTGTRTTDTQYF | TGTGCCAGTAGTAGCACCGGGACTCGTACCACAGATACGCAGTATTTT
TRBJ1-2 | - | 11 | - | TRBV20-1 | CSARLLGGYTF | TGCAGTGCTAGACTTCTGGGGGGCTACACCTTC
TRBJ2-5 | - | 15 | - | TRBV28 | CASSPKWEEQETQYF | TGTGCCAGCAGTCCCAAATGGGAAGAGCAAGAGACCCAGTACTTC
TRBJ2-7 | TRBD1 | 15 | - | TRBV19 | CASSIGTGAYYEQYF | TGTGCCAGTAGTATTGGGACAGGGGCCTACTACGAGCAGTACTTC
TRBJ1-2 | - | 12 | once | TRBV7-9 | CASSYVGLPYTF | TGTGCCAGCAGCTATGTGGGCTTGCCTTACACCTTC
TRBJ2-7 | - | 13 | once | TRBV5-4 | CASSPLGRREQYF | TGTGCCAGCAGCCCCTTGGGCCGACGGGAGCAGTACTTC
TRBJ1-4 | TRBD1 | 15 | few | TRBV28 | CASSVTGEGNEKLFF | TGTGCCAGCAGTGTGACAGGGGAGGGGAATGAAAAACTGTTTTTT
TRBJ1-5 | - | 13 | - | TRBV6-5 | CAAAWGRNQPQHF | TGTGCCGCCGCGTGGGGGCGGAATCAGCCCCAGCATTTT
TRBJ2-1 | - | 15 | - | TRBV7-9 | CASSFWQGGDNEQFF | TGTGCCAGCAGCTTCTGGCAGGGTGGGGACAATGAGCAGTTCTTC
TRBJ1-1 | - | 14 | - | TRBV6-5 | CASSSLDRNTEAFF | TGTGCCAGCAGTTCCCTGGACAGGAACACTGAAGCTTTCTTT